Shown below are 19 T cell receptor beta chains from a single sample sequenced in a study of shared clonotypes between healthy human individuals. The assay was immunoSEQ multiplex PCR, and TCRdb's table has in-frame clones only and misses some. The sample holds 850,000 to 1,100,000 clones, 70% to 85% seen once. The sample was memory CD4+ T cells from PBMCs. Subset described: CD45RA-negative fraction. These receptors came from a man aged 18 to 29 in good health. Some clones in this sample may be carry-over from other donors' samples.

This clone was seen a handful of times. The J gene is TRBJ2-2, the V gene TRBV5-4; TRBD2 might be the D (7 bases). Germline CDR1 and CDR2: SGHNT and YYREEE (reference sequence). Trimming pared 0 bases from V and 2 bases from J, leaving 20 bases between. The CDR3 is 19 amino acids. The CDR3 DNA is TGTGCCAGCAGCTTGGCATGGGGGAGGGGGACCCAAAACACCGGGGAGCTGTTTTTT. It encodes CASSLAWGRGTQNTGELFF.

This clone was picked up a small number of times. CDR3 DNA: TGTGCCAGCAGCAGACGGGGGGACTATGGCTACACCTTC. Translation: CASSRRGDYGYTF. This sequence joins TRBV5-4 and TRBJ1-2; TRBD1 is a possible D gene (5 bases). Germline V gene data show CDR1 as SGHNT and CDR2 as YYREEE (reference sequence). The length of the CDR3 is 13 residues. The V end was cut by 4 bases, the J end by 3 bases, with 10 bases between.

This chain connects TRBV9 to TRBJ1-3; no definite D call. Germline V gene sequence: CDR1 SGDLS, CDR2 YYNGEE. V was clipped by 0 bases and J by 0 bases, with 16 bases between them. The CDR3 length is 18 residues. CDR3 nucleotides: TGTGCCAGCAGCGTAGGGTTTGTGAATCTGGCCTCTGGAAACACCATATATTTT. This translates into CASSVGFVNLASGNTIYF.

The rearrangement links TRBV7-9 to TRBJ1-1, with D maybe TRBD1 (5 bases). Trimming left V 5 bases short and J 7 bases short, with 14 bases between. There are 13 residues in the CDR3. In germline, CDR1 is SEHNR, CDR2 FQNEAQ (reference sequence). The CDR3 sequence: CASSPYPGVEAFF. CDR3 bases: TGTGCCAGCAGCCCATATCCGGGGGTTGAAGCTTTCTTT.

On this clone: Additional DNA sequences in this sample encode the identical CDR3. The V gene is TRBV5-1, the J gene TRBJ1-5; D uncertain. Germline V gives CDR1 SGHRS, CDR2 YFSETQ. The length of the CDR3 is 13 residues. Trimming removed 2 bases from V and 0 bases from J, with 3 bases in between. This chain's CDR3 is CASSFSSNQPQHF. The CDR3, as DNA: TGCGCCAGCAGCTTTAGTAGCAATCAGCCCCAGCATTTT. Full variable domain (remainder filled in from reference TRBV5-1 and TRBJ1-5): KAGVTQTPRYLIKTRGQQVTLSCSPISGHRSVSWYQQTPGQGLQFLFEYFSETQRNKGNFPGRFSGRQFSNSRSEMNVSTLELGDSALYLCASSFSSNQPQHFGDGTRLSIL.

This clone came up once. V usage is TRBV4-2 and J usage is TRBJ2-7; D not certain. The CDR3 contains 16 residues. V was trimmed by 2 bases and J by 0 bases, leaving 14 bases between them. The germline CDR1 and CDR2 sequences are LGHNA and YNFKEQ. The DNA for the CDR3 is TGTGCCAGCAGCCAACCCGGGCAGAGGAGCTCCTACGAGCAGTACTTC. As protein: CASSQPGQRSSYEQYF.

The chain recombines TRBV7-2 with TRBJ2-5; D unclear. The germline CDR1 and CDR2 sequences are SGHTA and FQGNSA. The CDR3 length is 12 residues. Trimming removed 5 bases at V and 3 bases at J, with 7 bases between. CDR3 coding DNA: TGTGCCAGCAGCACGAGTAAAGAGACCCAGTACTTC. This sequence encodes CASSTSKETQYF.

This rearrangement joins TRBV2 to TRBJ2-3; D might be TRBD1 or TRBD2, each matching 6 bases. The length of the CDR3 is 14 residues. V was shortened by 8 bases and J by 1 base, with 13 bases between the two germline ends. The germline V gene has CDR1 SNHLY and CDR2 FYNNEI. The CDR3 loop is CASWRDTGTDTQYF. CDR3 nucleotide sequence: TGTGCCAGCTGGAGGGACACCGGCACAGATACGCAGTATTTT.

The chain recombines TRBV7-9 with TRBJ1-5; no reliable D call. Trimming shortened V by 2 bases and J by 9 bases, and 11 bases separated the two germline ends. CDR1 SEHNR and CDR2 FQNEAQ come from the germline V gene (reference sequence). The CDR3 length is 13 residues. The CDR3 bases are TGTGCCAGCAGCTTATCGAGTCCGACGCCCCAGCATTTT. Protein sequence: CASSLSSPTPQHF. Together with reference TRBV7-9 and TRBJ1-5, the CDR3 gives the full variable domain: DTGVSQNPRHKITKRGQNVTFRCDPISEHNRLYWYRQTLGQGPEFLTYFQNEAQLEKSRLLSDRFSAERPKGSFSTLEIQRTEQGDSAMYLCASSLSSPTPQHFGDGTRLSIL.

This sequence joins TRBV7-2 and TRBJ1-1; the D is unclear. V dropped 3 bases and J dropped 1 base, with 9 bases sitting between them. The CDR3 totals 14 residues. Germline CDR1 reads SGHTA; CDR2 reads FQGNSA. The CDR3 nucleotides are TGTGCCAGCAGCTTTACCCGACGGAACACTGAAGCTTTCTTT. Residues: CASSFTRRNTEAFF.

The gene calls are TRBV27 and TRBJ2-7; 11 bases line up with TRBD2. The CDR3 extends over 14 amino acids. Germline V gene lookup returns CDR1 MNHEY and CDR2 SMNVEV (reference sequence). Trimming at V came to 4 bases and at J to 4 bases, leaving 3 bases not matched to a gene. The CDR3 bases are TGTGCCAGCAGTTCACGGACTAGCGGGTACGAGCAGTACTTC. It translates to CASSSRTSGYEQYF.

About this clone itself: This specimen includes other DNA sequences encoding the same CDR3. This sequence joins TRBV18 and TRBJ1-5; D is unresolved. The V end was cut by 2 bases, the J end by 4 bases, with 6 bases between. Germline loops: CDR1 KGHSH, CDR2 LQKENI. The CDR3 length is 13 residues. DNA of the CDR3: TGTGCCAGCTCACCATCTAGGAATCAGCCCCAGCATTTT. Translated: CASSPSRNQPQHF. The full variable domain, with the rest looked up from reference TRBV18 and TRBJ1-5, is NAGVMQNPRHLVRRRGQEARLRCSPMKGHSHVYWYRQLPEEGLKFMVYLQKENIIDESGMPKERFSAEFPKEGPSILRIQQVVRGDSAAYFCASSPSRNQPQHFGDGTRLSIL.

With regard to this clone: A read error is possible here, since a much larger clone lies one base away. A read error is likely, as this CDR3 ends without the conserved phenylalanine or tryptophan. The chain uses TRBV30 and TRBJ2-7; D unclear. The V end was cut by 2 bases, the J end by 5 bases, with 7 bases between. CDR3 length equals 11 residues. CDR1 is GTSNPN, CDR2 SVGIG, per germline (reference sequence). The CDR3 reads CAWSTYDEQYS. As DNA, the CDR3 is TGTGCCTGGAGTACCTACGACGAGCAGTACTCC.

For this clone: Other nucleotide sequences in the sample specify the same CDR3. CDR3 sequence reads: CASSEGTSGYTDTQYF. CDR3 in DNA: TGTGCCAGCAGCGAGGGGACTAGCGGTTACACAGATACGCAGTATTTT. J is TRBJ2-3 and V is TRBV25-1; 11 bases are a match to TRBD2. CDR1 and CDR2 from the germline V gene are MGHDK and SYGVNS. CDR3 length: 16 residues. Trimming at V came to 6 bases and at J to 2 bases, leaving 7 bases not matched to a gene.

The chain is built from TRBV11-2 and TRBJ1-1; 8 positions agree with TRBD1. Germline V gives CDR1 SGHAT, CDR2 FQNNGV. After removal of 3 bases from V and 5 bases from J, the junction contained 8 bases not matched to a gene. The CDR3 consists of 15 residues. CDR3 region: CASSLIQGVFTEAFF. CDR3 nucleotide sequence: TGTGCCAGCAGCTTGATACAGGGGGTGTTTACTGAAGCTTTCTTT.

This sequence joins TRBV19 and TRBJ1-1, with unresolved D. Trimming took off 6 bases at V and 8 bases at J, with 10 bases between the two ends. CDR1 and CDR2 (germline): LNHDA, SQIVND (reference sequence). This CDR3 region has 11 residues. The CDR3 sequence is CASSSGREAFF. The CDR3 DNA sequence: TGTGCCAGTAGCTCTGGCAGGGAAGCTTTCTTT.

V gene TRBV7-9 combines with J gene TRBJ1-4, with 9 bases that match TRBD1. CDR3 length equals 16 residues. Germline V gene sequence: CDR1 SEHNR, CDR2 FQNEAQ (reference sequence). J lost 5 bases, V lost 1 base, and 5 bases had no gene match. The CDR3 DNA follows: TGTGCCAGCAGCTTAGGGAAAGACAGGGGGAATGAAAAACTGTTTTTT. Protein product: CASSLGKDRGNEKLFF.

This clone has a single count. The chain is built from TRBV6-5 and TRBJ2-7, with D hard to call. V lost 0 bases, J lost 9 bases, and 12 bases lay in between. The CDR3 has 13 amino acids. Germline lookup yields CDR1 MNHEY and CDR2 SVGAGI. CDR3 coding DNA: TGTGCCAGCAGTTACTCGAACTCTCTGGGGCAGTACTTC. It is translated as CASSYSNSLGQYF.

This clone showed up just a few times. This rearrangement joins TRBV9 to TRBJ1-1; no reliable D call. Germline values: CDR1 SGDLS, CDR2 YYNGEE. CDR3 length equals 16 residues. V dropped 4 bases and J dropped 5 bases, with 21 bases sitting between them. CDR3 residues: CASSSGSSTPGTEAFF. The CDR3 coding sequence is TGTGCCAGCAGCTCTGGTTCTAGCACCCCGGGGACTGAAGCTTTCTTT.